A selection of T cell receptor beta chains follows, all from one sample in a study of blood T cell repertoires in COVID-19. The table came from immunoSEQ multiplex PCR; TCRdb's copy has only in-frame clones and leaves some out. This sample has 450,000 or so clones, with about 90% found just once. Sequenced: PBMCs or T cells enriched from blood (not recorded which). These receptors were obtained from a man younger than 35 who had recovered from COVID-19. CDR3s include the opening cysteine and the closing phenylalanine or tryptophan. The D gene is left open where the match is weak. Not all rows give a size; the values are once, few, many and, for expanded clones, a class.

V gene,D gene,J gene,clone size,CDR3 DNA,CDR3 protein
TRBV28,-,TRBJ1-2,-,TGTGCCAGCAGTTTTGGGGCCAGGGCCTATGGCTACACCTTC,CASSFGARAYGYTF
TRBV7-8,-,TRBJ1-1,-,TGTGCCAGCAGCCAGCGGAAAAACACTGAAGCTTTCTTT,CASSQRKNTEAFF
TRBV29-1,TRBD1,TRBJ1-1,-,TGCAGCGGACACACAACAGGGGACACTGAAGCTTTCTTT,CSGHTTGDTEAFF
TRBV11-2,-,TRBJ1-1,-,TGTGCCAGCAGCTTATCTCGGAACACTGAAGCTTTCTTT,CASSLSRNTEAFF
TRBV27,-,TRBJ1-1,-,TGTGCCAGCAGTTTAGCGGCCATGAACACTGAAGCTTTCTTT,CASSLAAMNTEAFF
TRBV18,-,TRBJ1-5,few,TGTGCCAGCTCACCAAGTACAGAGCAGCCCCAGCATTTT,CASSPSTEQPQHF
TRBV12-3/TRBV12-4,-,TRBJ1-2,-,TGTGCCAGCAGTCCCGAGTATGGCTACACCTTC,CASSPEYGYTF
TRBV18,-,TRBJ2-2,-,TGTGCCAGCTCCCCAACTACTCAGCACACCGGGGAGCTGTTTTTT,CASSPTTQHTGELFF
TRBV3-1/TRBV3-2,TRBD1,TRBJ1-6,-,TGTGCCAGCAGCCAAGAACCGACAGGGAGTAGGAATTCACCCCTCCACTTT,CASSQEPTGSRNSPLHF
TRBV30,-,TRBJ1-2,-,TGTGCCTGGAGTACCGGGGGGCCCTATGGCTACACCTTC,CAWSTGGPYGYTF
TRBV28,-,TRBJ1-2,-,TGTGCCAGCAGCCGGGGAGGCTATGGCTACACCTTC,CASSRGGYGYTF
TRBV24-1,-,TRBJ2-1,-,TGTGCCACCAGTGATGCAGGGGGGAGTCTGAATGAGCAGTTCTTC,CATSDAGGSLNEQFF
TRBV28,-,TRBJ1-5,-,TGTGCCAGCAGTTTACCGGGGGTTGGGCAGCCCCAGCATTTT,CASSLPGVGQPQHF
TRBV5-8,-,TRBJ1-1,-,TGTGCCAGCAGCTTGCCGAGGAACACTGAAGCTTTCTTT,CASSLPRNTEAFF
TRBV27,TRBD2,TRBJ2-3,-,TGTGCCAGCAGTTTATGGGGGGGGACAGATACGCAGTATTTT,CASSLWGGTDTQYF
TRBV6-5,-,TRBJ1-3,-,TGTGCCAGCAGAAATACACGGGACTCTGGAAACACCATATATTTT,CASRNTRDSGNTIYF